The clone carrying this T cell receptor beta chain occurred many times. V lost 2 bases, J lost 1 base, and 5 bases stayed unmatched. This CDR3 is 17 amino acids long. Germline V lookup: CDR1 MNHEY, CDR2 SMNVEV (reference sequence). The time point denotes: blood at routine non-recurrence follow-up after resection. Unsorted whole RNA samples from tumor, nontumor lung or frozen PBMC were sequenced. Each TCR cDNA molecule bore a unique molecular identifier. TCRdb called the 5' RACE reads again in MiXCR, with one record for every CDR3 protein. The repertoire includes tens of thousands of distinct CDR3 sequences, about a tenth of them detected once, and less than 25% sits in the top ten. The entry originates in a study of spatial heterogeneity in lung cancer.

Sequenced here: PBMCs, sampled at follow-up. The chain carries TRBV27 and TRBJ2-5; 12 nucleotides align to TRBD2. The receptor was derived from a male donor with early-stage non-small cell lung cancer. This CDR3 reads CASSLLRTSGVQETQYF. Here the CDR3 DNA reads TGTGCCAGCAGTTTACTTAGGACTAGCGGGGTCCAAGAGACCCAGTACTTC.